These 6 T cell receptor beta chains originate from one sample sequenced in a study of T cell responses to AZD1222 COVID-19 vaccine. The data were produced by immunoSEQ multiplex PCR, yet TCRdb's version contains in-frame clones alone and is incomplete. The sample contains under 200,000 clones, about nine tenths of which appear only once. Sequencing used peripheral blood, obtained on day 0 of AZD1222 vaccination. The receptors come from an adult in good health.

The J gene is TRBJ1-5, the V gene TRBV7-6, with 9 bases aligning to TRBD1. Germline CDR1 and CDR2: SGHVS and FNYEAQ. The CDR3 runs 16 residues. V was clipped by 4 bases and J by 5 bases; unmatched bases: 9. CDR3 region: CASSSGTGPSDQPQHF. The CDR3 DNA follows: TGTGCCAGCAGCTCCGGGACAGGGCCCTCCGATCAGCCCCAGCATTTT. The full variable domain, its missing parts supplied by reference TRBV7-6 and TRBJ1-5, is GAGVSQSPRYKVTKRGQDVALRCDPISGHVSLYWYRQALGQGPEFLTYFNYEAQQDKSGLPNDRFSAERPEGSISTLTIQRTEQRDSAMYRCASSSGTGPSDQPQHFGDGTRLSIL.

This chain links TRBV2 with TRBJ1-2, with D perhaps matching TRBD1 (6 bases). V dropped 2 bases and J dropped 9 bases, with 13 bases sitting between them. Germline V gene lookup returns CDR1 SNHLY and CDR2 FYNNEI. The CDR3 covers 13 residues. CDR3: CASSEPGAMSYTF. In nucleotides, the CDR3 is TGTGCCAGCAGTGAACCGGGGGCAATGAGCTACACCTTC.

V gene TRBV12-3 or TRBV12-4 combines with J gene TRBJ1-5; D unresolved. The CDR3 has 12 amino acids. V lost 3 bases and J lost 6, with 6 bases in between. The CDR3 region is CASSFVSQPQHF. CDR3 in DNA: TGTGCCAGCAGTTTTGTTAGTCAGCCCCAGCATTTT.

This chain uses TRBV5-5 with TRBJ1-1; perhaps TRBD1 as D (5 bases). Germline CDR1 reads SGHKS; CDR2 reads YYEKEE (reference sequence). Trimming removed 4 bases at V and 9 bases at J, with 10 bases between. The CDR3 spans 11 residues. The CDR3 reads CASSQGNQAFF. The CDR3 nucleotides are TGTGCCAGCAGCCAGGGAAATCAAGCTTTCTTT. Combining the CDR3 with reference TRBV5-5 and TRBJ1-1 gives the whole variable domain DAGVTQSPTHLIKTRGQQVTLRCSPISGHKSVSWYQQVLGQGPQFIFQYYEKEERGRGNFPDRFSARQFPNYSSELNVNALLLGDSALYLCASSQGNQAFFGQGTRLTVV.

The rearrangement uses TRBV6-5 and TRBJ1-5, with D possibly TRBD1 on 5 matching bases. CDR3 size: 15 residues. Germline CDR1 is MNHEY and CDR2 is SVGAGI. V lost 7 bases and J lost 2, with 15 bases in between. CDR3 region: CASIPGVMGNQPQHF. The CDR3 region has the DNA TGTGCCAGCATCCCGGGGGTTATGGGCAATCAGCCCCAGCATTTT.

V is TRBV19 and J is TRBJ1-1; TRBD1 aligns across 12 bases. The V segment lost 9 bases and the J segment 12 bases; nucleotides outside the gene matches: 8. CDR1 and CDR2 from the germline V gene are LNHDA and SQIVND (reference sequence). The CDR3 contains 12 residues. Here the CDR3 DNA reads TGTGCCAGCGAGCGGGACAGGGGGCAAACTTTCTTT. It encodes CASERDRGQTFF.